A selection of T cell receptor beta chains follows, all from one sample in a study of radiotherapy plus CTLA-4 blockade in lung cancer. Repertoires were generated with immunoSEQ multiplex PCR, while TCRdb's copy carries only in-frame clones and drops some. The sample carries approximately 39,000 clones, 72% recorded once. This sample comprised peripheral blood, obtained from a patient treated with radiotherapy plus ipilimumab. The receptors originated from a human donor with non-small cell lung cancer who had stable disease on radiotherapy plus ipilimumab. Each CDR3 is given with its conserved first and last residue. A D gene is named only where the DNA matches it firmly. Expanded clones get a size class; other rows say once, few or many, or leave the size out.

d_call	v_call	j_call	clone_size	cdr3_nt	cdr3_aa
-	TRBV30	TRBJ1-5	few	TGTGCCTGGAGTGTATCTGCGGGTGGCAATCAGCCCCAGCATTTT	CAWSVSAGGNQPQHF
TRBD1	TRBV5-6	TRBJ2-5	-	TGTGCCAGCAGCTTGACGGGACAGTTCGATATGGAGCAGTACTTC	CASSLTGQFDMEQYF
TRBD1	TRBV7-9	TRBJ1-2	-	TGTGCCAGCAGCCTGACAGGGGGGAATGGCTACACCTTC	CASSLTGGNGYTF
TRBD2	TRBV27	TRBJ2-2	-	TGTGCCAGCAGTTTTCTCGCGGGGGGCACCGGGGAGCTGTTTTTT	CASSFLAGGTGELFF
TRBD2	TRBV5-1	TRBJ2-7	-	TGCGCCAGCAGCTTGGCCGAGGGGAGGGGCACCTACGAGCAGTACTTC	CASSLAEGRGTYEQYF
TRBD1	TRBV10-2	TRBJ1-5	-	TGCGCCAGCGGAGGGACAGGGGGACTTAATCAGCCCCAGCATTTT	CASGGTGGLNQPQHF
TRBD1	TRBV7-9	TRBJ1-3	-	TGTGCCAGCAGCTTATCAGGGGGAGGAAACACCATATATTTT	CASSLSGGGNTIYF
-	TRBV15	TRBJ1-1	-	TGTGCCACCACTCCGTTGGGGCAGTACACTGAAGCTTTCTTT	CATTPLGQYTEAFF
-	TRBV29-1	TRBJ1-1	-	TGCAGCGTTGAAATAGAAGTCACTGAAGCTTTCTTT	CSVEIEVTEAFF
TRBD2	TRBV27	TRBJ2-1	-	TGTGCCAGCACCCGCAGTGCGGGGGTATACAATGAGCAGTTCTTC	CASTRSAGVYNEQFF
-	TRBV11-2	TRBJ1-2	-	TGTGCCAGCAGCTCCGGACAGAATAGGGGCTACACCTTC	CASSSGQNRGYTF
-	TRBV7-9	TRBJ2-5	once	TGTGCCAGCAGCTTGCCAGATCGTCAGTACCAAGAGACCCAGTACTTC	CASSLPDRQYQETQYF
-	TRBV10-3	TRBJ1-1	once	TGTGCCATCAGTCGCTCGGGAATGAACACTGAAGCTTTCTTT	CAISRSGMNTEAFF
TRBD1	TRBV25-1	TRBJ2-5	-	TGTGCCAGCGGGGAGTACAGGGGAAGAGAGACCCAGTACTTC	CASGEYRGRETQYF
TRBD2	TRBV7-3	TRBJ2-3	once	TGTGCCAGCAGCCTAAAGGCTGGGACTAGGGCGACAGATACGCAGTATTTT	CASSLKAGTRATDTQYF
-	TRBV19	TRBJ1-3	once	TGTGCCAGTAGTACTACATCCCCGACAGCCATAAAAGGGGGAAACACCATATATTTT	CASSTTSPTAIKGGNTIYF
TRBD2	TRBV6-1	TRBJ2-3	-	TGTGCCAGCAGCCTAGCGGGGGCTCCCGATACGCAGTATTTT	CASSLAGAPDTQYF
-	TRBV14	TRBJ1-1	-	TGTGCCAGCAGCCCCAGGACAGCCTCGGGAGCTTTCTTT	CASSPRTASGAFF
TRBD1	TRBV2	TRBJ2-7	-	TGTGCCAGCAGAGGGACAGCGCACTCCTACGAGCAGTACTTC	CASRGTAHSYEQYF
-	TRBV30	TRBJ2-5	-	TGTGCCTGGAGTGTAGGAGGGGGGGCGGAGACCCAGTACTTC	CAWSVGGGAETQYF
TRBD1	TRBV7-2	TRBJ1-1	-	TGTGCCAGCAGCCGAAACAGGGGGTCTTATGAAGCTTTCTTT	CASSRNRGSYEAFF
-	TRBV5-8	TRBJ1-4	-	TGTGCCAGCAGCTTGGGGCCAGGGGATGGGGAAAAACTGTTTTTT	CASSLGPGDGEKLFF
-	TRBV5-4	TRBJ1-2	-	TGTGCCAGCAGCTTGGCCGCAGGGTATGGCTACACCTTC	CASSLAAGYGYTF
-	TRBV19	TRBJ1-2	-	TGTGCCAGTAGTATATCCGGGACACGGGACTATGGCTACACCTTC	CASSISGTRDYGYTF
-	TRBV14	TRBJ2-7	-	TGTGCCAGCAGCCCCAATTTTGGGCGAACCTACGAGCAGTACTTC	CASSPNFGRTYEQYF
TRBD1	TRBV2	TRBJ1-2	few	TGTGCCAGCAGGGGGGACAGGACTTTATATGGCTACACCTTC	CASRGDRTLYGYTF
-	TRBV18	TRBJ2-1	-	TGTGCCAGCACGGCGGGGTCTGAGCAGTTCTTC	CASTAGSEQFF
-	TRBV6-1	TRBJ1-2	-	TGTGCCAGCACCCCGGGAGGGGTTGGAAGTGGCTACACCTTC	CASTPGGVGSGYTF
-	TRBV6-1	TRBJ1-5	-	TGTGCCAGCAGTGCATCGGGTATGGGCAATCAGCCCCAGCATTTT	CASSASGMGNQPQHF
TRBD1	TRBV12-5	TRBJ1-1	-	TGTGCTAGTGGCTGGGGACAGGCGAACACTGAAGCTTTCTTT	CASGWGQANTEAFF
-	TRBV5-1	TRBJ2-1	-	TGCGCCAGCAGCTTAGAGGGAGATCGGTACAATGAGCAGTTCTTC	CASSLEGDRYNEQFF
TRBD2	TRBV5-1	TRBJ2-3	-	TGCGCCAGCAGCTTGGACGGGGGGGCCGGAGATACGCAGTATTTT	CASSLDGGAGDTQYF
-	TRBV6-6	TRBJ2-2	few	TGTGCCAGCAGTTACGGGGGCGGCAACACCGGGGAGCTGTTTTTT	CASSYGGGNTGELFF
TRBD2	TRBV5-1	TRBJ2-1	-	TGCGCCAGCAGCTTGGACGCGGGGGGACCCTACAATGAGCAGTTCTTC	CASSLDAGGPYNEQFF
-	TRBV5-1	TRBJ1-1	-	TGCGCCAGCAGCTTAACAGGGTACACTGAAGCTTTCTTT	CASSLTGYTEAFF
-	TRBV27	TRBJ1-5	-	TGTGCCAGCAGTTTGCAGGGCGATCAGCCCCAGCATTTT	CASSLQGDQPQHF
-	TRBV11-2	TRBJ1-1	-	TGTGCCAGCAGCCCCACGGGGACACCCTCAGTGAACACTGAAGCTTTCTTT	CASSPTGTPSVNTEAFF
TRBD1	TRBV11-3	TRBJ2-1	-	TGTGCCAGCAGCGGCAGGGGGCGGTTCTCCTACAATGAGCAGTTCTTC	CASSGRGRFSYNEQFF
TRBD2	TRBV5-1	TRBJ2-7	-	TGCGCCAGCAGCATGGGGACTAAGCCCTACGAGCAGTACTTC	CASSMGTKPYEQYF
-	TRBV11-2	TRBJ1-2	-	TGTGCCAGCAGCTTTTGGCGCGACAATGGCTACACCTTC	CASSFWRDNGYTF
TRBD1	TRBV5-1	TRBJ1-1	-	TGCGCCAGCAGCTTGGTGGTGACAGGGGCATCTGAAGCTTTCTTT	CASSLVVTGASEAFF
TRBD1	TRBV15	TRBJ2-5	-	TGTGCCACCAGAGGACAGGGGGCACTAGAGACCCAGTACTTC	CATRGQGALETQYF
-	TRBV5-1	TRBJ1-2	-	TGCGCCAGCAGCCCGGTTGGGGGCCCGAATGGCTACACCTTC	CASSPVGGPNGYTF
-	TRBV29-1	TRBJ1-2	-	TGCAGCGTTGAGTTTGTCCAGGGGCTCGGCTACACCTTC	CSVEFVQGLGYTF
-	TRBV6-1	TRBJ1-2	-	TGTGCCAGCAGCCTCTATGGCTACACCTTC	CASSLYGYTF
TRBD1	TRBV6-5	TRBJ1-2	-	TGTGCCAGCAGGTCGGCGGACAGGGGAGGCTATGGCTACACCTTC	CASRSADRGGYGYTF
-	TRBV5-1	TRBJ2-7	-	TGCGCCAGCAGATTGTATGGGGGCTACGAGCAGTACTTC	CASRLYGGYEQYF
TRBD2	TRBV7-3	TRBJ2-4	few	TGTGCCAGCAGCCCCTTCAGCGGGGGGGCCATTCAGTACTTC	CASSPFSGGAIQYF
-	TRBV30	TRBJ2-4	few	TGTGCCTGGAGTTCAGGGTTAGCCAAAAACATTCAGTACTTC	CAWSSGLAKNIQYF
-	TRBV30	TRBJ2-1	-	TGTGCCTGGAAACTACAGGTATACAATGAGCAGTTCTTC	CAWKLQVYNEQFF
-	TRBV7-3	TRBJ1-2	-	TGTGCCAGCAGCTTAACTGGACAGTCAAACTATGGCTACACCTTC	CASSLTGQSNYGYTF
TRBD1	TRBV6-5	TRBJ1-5	many	TGTGCCAGCAGGAGGGACAGGGGGGGCAATCAGCCCCAGCATTTT	CASRRDRGGNQPQHF
TRBD1	TRBV5-1	TRBJ1-5	few	TGCGCCAGCAGCTTGGGGGACAGGGGTAGCAATCAGCCCCAGCATTTT	CASSLGDRGSNQPQHF
TRBD1	TRBV7-2	TRBJ2-1	-	TGTGCCAGCAGCTCCATGGGACAGGGGATGAATGAGCAGTTCTTC	CASSSMGQGMNEQFF